Following are 23 T cell receptor beta chains from one sample sequenced in a study of beta chain features in type 1 diabetes (dated by TCRdb to 2016 to 2019). Library creation used the immunoSEQ multiplex PCR assay. The entire isolated RNA was reverse transcribed using the High Capacity cDNA Reverse Transcription Kit, and thus expressed TCRB transcripts were sequenced. Imported from immuneACCESS, the table was reduced by TCRdb to in-frame sequences with V and J called. These copies leave out some clones; in studies compared against another copy, an unresolved V gene accounts for under half, and the cause of the remainder is not known. The table for this sample lists about 200,000 clones; about a tenth of them were counted only once. The top ten constitute 1% to 1.5% of the sample. Material for sequencing was central memory CD4+ T cells from blood. The source of these receptors is a man between 18 and 29 years old in good health.

This clone was counted only a few times. J is TRBJ1-1 and V is TRBV19; TRBD1 aligns across 8 bases. V trimming: 4 bases; J trimming: 4 bases; junction bases outside the gene matches: 14. The CDR3 consists of 17 residues. The germline CDR1 and CDR2 sequences are LNHDA and SQIVND (reference sequence). CDR3 sequence: CASSTNDRGIGATEAFF. The CDR3 DNA reads as TGTGCCAGTAGTACAAATGACAGGGGAATTGGAGCCACTGAAGCTTTCTTT.

CDR3 sequence reads: CASSLDTGYEQYF. The CDR3 region has the DNA TGTGCCAGCAGCTTAGATACGGGCTACGAGCAGTACTTC. The chain is built from TRBV11-3 and TRBJ2-7; D gene unclear. This CDR3 region has 13 residues. CDR1 and CDR2 (germline): SGHNT, YENEEA. V dropped 0 bases and J dropped 3 bases, with 6 bases sitting between them.

V and J are TRBV7-9 and TRBJ1-1; the D gene is possibly TRBD1 (5 bases). Trimming cost V 6 bases and J 0 bases, with 11 bases left between them. Germline loops: CDR1 SEHNR, CDR2 FQNEAQ (reference sequence). The CDR3 sequence is 14 residues long. CDR3 bases: TGTGCCAGCAGTCGACAGACTATGAACACTGAAGCTTTCTTT. Translated, it gives CASSRQTMNTEAFF.

The CDR3 spells CASSVGSPQETQYF. As DNA, the CDR3 is TGTGCCAGCAGCGTAGGAAGCCCCCAAGAGACCCAGTACTTC. The chain combines TRBV9 with TRBJ2-5; no clear D. The V gene lost 0 bases and the J gene lost 1 base, with 7 bases spanning the gap. CDR1 and CDR2 from the germline V gene are SGDLS and YYNGEE. The CDR3 totals 14 residues.

This clone showed up just once. The chain carries TRBV30 and TRBJ2-7; D not certain. Trimming pared 5 bases from V and 3 bases from J, leaving 8 bases between. CDR3 size: 11 residues. In germline, CDR1 is GTSNPN, CDR2 SVGIG (reference sequence). CDR3 loop: CAWADHYEQYF. CDR3 sequence (DNA): TGTGCCTGGGCTGACCACTACGAGCAGTACTTC. The variable domain in full, with the rest retrieved from reference TRBV30 and TRBJ2-7, is SQTIHQWPATLVQPVGSPLSLECTVEGTSNPNLYWYRQAAGRGLQLLFYSVGIGQISSEVPQNLSASRPQDRQFILSSKKLLLSDSGFYLCAWADHYEQYFGPGTRLTVT.

This clone came up a few times. The V and J genes are TRBV29-1 and TRBJ1-5; D remains unclear. This CDR3 is 13 amino acids long. Trimming removed 4 bases from V and 1 base from J, with 8 bases in between. Germline V gene data show CDR1 as SQVTM and CDR2 as ANQGSEA. The CDR3 DNA follows: TGCAGCGTTGCTTCCAGAAGCAATCAGCCCCAGCATTTT. This sequence encodes CSVASRSNQPQHF.

The chain combines TRBV7-2 with TRBJ2-2, with 10 bases that match TRBD2. The CDR3 runs 18 residues. Trimming cost V 1 base and J 4 bases; bases outside gene matches: 9. Germline values: CDR1 SGHTA, CDR2 FQGNSA. The DNA for the CDR3 is TGTGCCAGCAGCTTAGACCCCAGCGGGAGGGGGGCCACCGGGGAGCTGTTTTTT. Residues: CASSLDPSGRGATGELFF.

This clone was observed a handful of times. The V and J genes are TRBV6-5 and TRBJ2-5, with D possibly being TRBD1 or TRBD2 (5 bases each). V lost 5 bases to trimming and J lost 2 bases, with 12 bases between them. In germline, CDR1 is MNHEY, CDR2 SVGAGI. The CDR3 covers 14 residues. The CDR3 spells CASSGAWGQETQYF. The CDR3 bases are TGTGCCAGCAGTGGGGCTTGGGGGCAAGAGACCCAGTACTTC.

This clone was seen a handful of times. The chain uses TRBV7-2 and TRBJ2-2; D gene uncertain. The CDR3 consists of 14 residues. The V end lost 0 bases, the J end lost 5 bases, and 7 bases lay between the germline ends. CDR1 and CDR2 (germline): SGHTA, FQGNSA. The CDR3 reads CASSLAPLTGELFF. CDR3 nucleotides: TGTGCCAGCAGCTTAGCTCCCTTAACCGGGGAGCTGTTTTTT.

The V call is TRBV5-8, the J call TRBJ1-5; D is possibly TRBD1 (6 bases). The CDR3 has 17 amino acids. Germline V lookup: CDR1 SGHTS, CDR2 YDEGEE. V dropped 2 bases and J dropped 1 base, with 16 bases sitting between them. As DNA, the CDR3 is TGTGCCAGCAGCTTCGCTACAGGGTTTAGGAGCAATCAGCCCCAGCATTTT. Its protein product is CASSFATGFRSNQPQHF.

This clone occurred once. The chain joins TRBV6-1 to TRBJ2-7; no clear D gene. The V end was cut by 0 bases, the J end by 6 bases, with 6 bases between. The CDR3 is 12 amino acids. The germline V gene encodes CDR1 MNHNS and CDR2 SASEGT. CDR3 bases: TGTGCCAGCAGTGAAGCGGGGTCCGAGCAGTACTTC. This translates into CASSEAGSEQYF.

Concerning this clone: The sample has other DNA sequences that encode this CDR3 too. The chain combines TRBV7-2 with TRBJ1-1, with D perhaps matching TRBD1 (5 bases). CDR1 is SGHTA, CDR2 FQGNSA, per germline. Trimming stripped 5 bases from V and 1 base from J, with 11 bases between. This CDR3 region has 14 residues. The CDR3, as DNA: TGTGCCAGCAGCCGCGGGAGGGGGAACACTGAAGCTTTCTTT. Amino acid sequence: CASSRGRGNTEAFF. The complete variable domain, with remaining parts taken from reference TRBV7-2 and TRBJ1-1, reads GAGVSQSPSNKVTEKGKDVELRCDPISGHTALYWYRQSLGQGLEFLIYFQGNSAPDKSGLPSDRFSAERTGGSVSTLTIQRTQQEDSAVYLCASSRGRGNTEAFFGQGTRLTVV.

V and J are TRBV30 and TRBJ1-5; D call uncertain. The CDR3 spans 15 residues. V was shortened by 0 bases and J by 3 bases, with 12 bases between the two germline ends. CDR1 and CDR2 from the germline V gene are GTSNPN and SVGIG (reference sequence). The CDR3, as DNA: TGTGCCTGGAGTGTACACAGCAGGAACAATCAGCCCCAGCATTTT. Its protein product is CAWSVHSRNNQPQHF.

This clone was seen only a few times. The chain is built from TRBV5-1 and TRBJ2-3; TRBD2 aligns across 10 bases. CDR1 and CDR2 from the germline V gene are SGHRS and YFSETQ. Trimming took 4 bases from V and 1 from J; bases not matched to a gene: 3. There are 15 residues in the CDR3. CDR3 bases: TGCGCCAGCAGCCCCGGACTAGCGGGCACAGATACGCAGTATTTT. Its translation: CASSPGLAGTDTQYF.

This clone occurred many times. This sequence joins TRBV5-5 and TRBJ1-2, with D perhaps matching TRBD1 (5 bases). The germline gives CDR1 SGHKS, CDR2 YYEKEE (reference sequence). V was trimmed by 4 bases and J by 4 bases, leaving 17 bases between them. The length of the CDR3 is 15 residues. The CDR3 bases are TGTGCCAGCAGCCTCCTGTCCTGGGACTCCTATGGCTACACCTTC. Its translation: CASSLLSWDSYGYTF.

The CDR3 DNA reads TGTGCCAGCAGCCTCACTAGCGGGAGGGCCTTCGAGCAGTACTTC. Amino acids: CASSLTSGRAFEQYF. The chain has TRBV11-2 and TRBJ2-7; 13 bases are shared with TRBD2. CDR1 SGHAT and CDR2 FQNNGV come from the germline V gene. This CDR3 is 15 amino acids long. V trimming: 5 bases; J trimming: 6 bases; junction bases outside the gene matches: 7.

J is TRBJ1-2 and V is TRBV30; 12 bases agree with TRBD1. The CDR3 has 15 amino acids. Unmatched junction bases numbered 12, after V lost 5 bases and J lost 8 bases. The V gene's germline CDR1 is GTSNPN and CDR2 SVGIG (reference sequence). The CDR3 sequence is CAWAPRDRGHRGYTF. The CDR3 DNA sequence: TGTGCCTGGGCCCCACGGGACAGGGGGCATAGGGGCTACACCTTC. Full variable domain (rest looked up from reference TRBV30 and TRBJ1-2): SQTIHQWPATLVQPVGSPLSLECTVEGTSNPNLYWYRQAAGRGLQLLFYSVGIGQISSEVPQNLSASRPQDRQFILSSKKLLLSDSGFYLCAWAPRDRGHRGYTFGSGTRLTVV.

This rearrangement joins TRBV2 to TRBJ2-7; 9 bases are shared with TRBD1. The CDR3 is made up of 13 amino acids. Looked up from germline, CDR1 is SNHLY and CDR2 is FYNNEI. V gave up 8 bases and J gave up 6 bases; unmatched junction bases: 8. CDR3 amino acids: CASGRDRVTEQYF. DNA for the CDR3: TGTGCCAGCGGCCGGGACAGGGTTACCGAGCAGTACTTC.

The V and J genes are TRBV4-2 and TRBJ2-7, with 9 positions matching TRBD2. CDR3 length: 17 residues. CDR1 is LGHNA and CDR2 is YNFKEQ in the germline V gene. The V gene end was trimmed by 0 bases and the J gene end by 0 bases; junction bases not matched to a gene: 6. Written as DNA, the CDR3 is TGTGCCAGCAGCCAAGATCGGGCTAGCGGGGACTCCTACGAGCAGTACTTC. Amino acid sequence: CASSQDRASGDSYEQYF.

This clone was picked up many times. V is TRBV6-6 and J is TRBJ2-5; weak D call: TRBD2 (6 bases). Between the trimmed V and J ends, which lost 5 bases and 2 bases, there was a span of 15 bases. There are 15 residues in the CDR3. Germline V gene lookup returns CDR1 MNHNY and CDR2 SVGAGI (reference sequence). CDR3 sequence (DNA): TGTGCCAGCAGTCCGAAGACTAGGTCACAAGAGACCCAGTACTTC. Encoded protein: CASSPKTRSQETQYF.

J is TRBJ2-7 and V is TRBV13, with unresolved D. In germline, CDR1 is PRHDT, CDR2 FYEKMQ (reference sequence). V dropped 2 bases and J dropped 6 bases, with 11 bases sitting between them. The CDR3 runs to 13 residues. In DNA form, the CDR3 reads TGTGCCAGCAGCTTACGACCCGTCGGCGAGCAGTACTTC. This encodes CASSLRPVGEQYF.

This clone was recorded a few times. DNA of the CDR3: TGTGCCAGCAGCCAAGTTGGGGGGAGAGGCGGCAATGAGCAGTTCTTC. Translation gives CASSQVGGRGGNEQFF. This sequence joins TRBV14 and TRBJ2-1, with D possibly TRBD2 on 6 matching bases. From germline, CDR1 is SGHDN and CDR2 FVKESK. Trimming took off 1 base at V and 6 bases at J, with 16 bases between the two ends. The CDR3 covers 16 residues.

The rearrangement joins TRBV2 to TRBJ2-4; D is perhaps TRBD1 (5 bases). The CDR3 contains 12 residues. Per germline, CDR1 SNHLY and CDR2 FYNNEI. Trimming left V 5 bases short and J 8 bases short, with 10 bases between. CDR3: CASSPQGDIQYF. DNA for the CDR3: TGTGCCAGCAGTCCCCAGGGTGACATTCAGTACTTC.